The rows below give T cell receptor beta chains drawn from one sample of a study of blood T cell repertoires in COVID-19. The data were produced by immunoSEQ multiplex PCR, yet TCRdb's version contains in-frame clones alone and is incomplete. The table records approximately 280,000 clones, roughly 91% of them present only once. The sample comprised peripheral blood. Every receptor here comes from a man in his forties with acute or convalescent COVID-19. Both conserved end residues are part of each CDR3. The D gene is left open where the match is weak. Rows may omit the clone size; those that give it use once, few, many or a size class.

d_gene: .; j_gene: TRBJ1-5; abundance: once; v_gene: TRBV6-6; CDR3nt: TGTGCCAGCAGTCAAAACTTACAGGGTTTCGCTAATCAGCCCCAGCATTTT; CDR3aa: CASSQNLQGFANQPQHF
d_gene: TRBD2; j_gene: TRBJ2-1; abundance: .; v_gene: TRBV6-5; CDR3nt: TGTGCCAGCAAGGATAGCGGGGGAAATGAGCAGTTCTTC; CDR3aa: CASKDSGGNEQFF
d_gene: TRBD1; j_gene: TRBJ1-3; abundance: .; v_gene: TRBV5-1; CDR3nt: TGCGCCAGCAGCGCACTTGATTCAACAGGGGGTCCTGGAAACACCATATATTTT; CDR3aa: CASSALDSTGGPGNTIYF
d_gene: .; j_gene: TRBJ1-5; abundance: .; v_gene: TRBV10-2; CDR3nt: TGCGCCAGCAGTGACGGGGTTACCCAGCCCCAGCATTTT; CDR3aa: CASSDGVTQPQHF
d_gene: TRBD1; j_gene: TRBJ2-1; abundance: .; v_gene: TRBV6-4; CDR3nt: TGTGCCAGCAGTTTTATAGACAGGGGGGGAAATGAGCAGTTCTTC; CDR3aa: CASSFIDRGGNEQFF
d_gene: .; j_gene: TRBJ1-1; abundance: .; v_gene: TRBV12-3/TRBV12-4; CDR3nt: TGTGCCAGCAGTTTAGAACAGACTGAAGCTTTCTTT; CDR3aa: CASSLEQTEAFF
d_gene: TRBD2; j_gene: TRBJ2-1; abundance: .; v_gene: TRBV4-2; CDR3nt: TGTGCCAGCAGCCTCGGACTAGCGGGGGGGCCCAATGAGCAGTTCTTC; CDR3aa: CASSLGLAGGPNEQFF
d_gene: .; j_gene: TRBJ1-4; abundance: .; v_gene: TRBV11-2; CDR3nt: TGTGCCAGCAGCTCCTTAACCTCGCGGGAAAAACTGTTTTTT; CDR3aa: CASSSLTSREKLFF
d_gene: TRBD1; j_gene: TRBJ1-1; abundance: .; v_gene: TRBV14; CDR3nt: TGTGCCAGCAGCCTGGGCGCAGGGGGCTTGAACACTGAAGCTTTCTTT; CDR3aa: CASSLGAGGLNTEAFF
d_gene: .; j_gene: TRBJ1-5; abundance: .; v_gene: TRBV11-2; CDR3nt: TGTGCCAGCAGCCTAAGGGGTGATTATAGCAATCAGCCCCAGCATTTT; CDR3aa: CASSLRGDYSNQPQHF
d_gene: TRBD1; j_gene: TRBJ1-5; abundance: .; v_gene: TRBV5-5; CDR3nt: TGTGCCAGCAGCTTAACAGGGGGTTGGGGGCCCCAGCATTTT; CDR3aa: CASSLTGGWGPQHF
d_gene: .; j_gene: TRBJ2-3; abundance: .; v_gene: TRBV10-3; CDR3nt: TGTGCCATCAGTGAGAGGGGCTCTGGGACAGATACGCAGTATTTT; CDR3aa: CAISERGSGTDTQYF
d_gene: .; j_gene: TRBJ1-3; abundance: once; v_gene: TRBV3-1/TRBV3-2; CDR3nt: TGTGCCAGCAGCCAGGGGGGATCTGGAAACACCATATATTTT; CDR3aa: CASSQGGSGNTIYF
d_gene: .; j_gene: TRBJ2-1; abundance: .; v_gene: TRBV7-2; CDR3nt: TGTGCCAGCAGCTTAGAGATTCGGAGAATCGGCGAGCAGTTCTTC; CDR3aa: CASSLEIRRIGEQFF
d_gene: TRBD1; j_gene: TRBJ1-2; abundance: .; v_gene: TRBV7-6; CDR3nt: TGTGCCAGCAGCGCCCAGGGGGTTCCCTATGGCTACACCTTC; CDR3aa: CASSAQGVPYGYTF
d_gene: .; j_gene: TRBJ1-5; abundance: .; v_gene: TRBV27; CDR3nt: TGTGCCAGCAGTTTATTCGGGGGAAGTAGCAATCAGCCCCAGCATTTT; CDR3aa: CASSLFGGSSNQPQHF
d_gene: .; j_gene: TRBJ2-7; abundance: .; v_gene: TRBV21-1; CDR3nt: TGTGCCAGCAGCAAGCTACGACTGATCTCCTCCTACGAGCAGTACTTC; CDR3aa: CASSKLRLISSYEQYF
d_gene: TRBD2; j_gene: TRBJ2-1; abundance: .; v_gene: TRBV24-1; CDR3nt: TGTGCCACCAGCGTAGCGGGATCCCGGGGTGAGCAGTTCTTC; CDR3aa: CATSVAGSRGEQFF
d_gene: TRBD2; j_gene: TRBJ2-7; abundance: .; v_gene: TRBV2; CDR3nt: TGTGCCAGCAGTGAATGGGGGACTAGCGGGGAGACGTACTTC; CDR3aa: CASSEWGTSGETYF
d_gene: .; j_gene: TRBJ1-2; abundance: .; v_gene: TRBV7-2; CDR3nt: TGTGCCAGCCTAAAGACGTCCCGGACAGACCTCTATGGCTACACCTTC; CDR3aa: CASLKTSRTDLYGYTF
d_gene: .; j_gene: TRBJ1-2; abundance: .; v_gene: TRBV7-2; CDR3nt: TGTGCCAGCAGCTTAGGGCAGGGAGGTTGGGGCTACACCTTC; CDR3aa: CASSLGQGGWGYTF
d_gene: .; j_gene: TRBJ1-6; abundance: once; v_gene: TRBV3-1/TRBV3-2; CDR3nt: TGTGCCAGCAGCCAAAGTGGGGGGGGGTCACCCCTCCACTTT; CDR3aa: CASSQSGGGSPLHF
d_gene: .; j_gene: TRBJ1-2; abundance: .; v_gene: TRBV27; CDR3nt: TGTGCCAGCAGGGACTTCTATGGCTACACCTTC; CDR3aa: CASRDFYGYTF
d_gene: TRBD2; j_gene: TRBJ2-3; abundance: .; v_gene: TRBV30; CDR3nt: TGTGCCTGGAGTGTGGGGACTAGCGGGGTGGGACGCACAGATACGCAGTATTTT; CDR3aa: CAWSVGTSGVGRTDTQYF
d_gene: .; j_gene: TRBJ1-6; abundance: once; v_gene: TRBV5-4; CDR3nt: TGTGCCAGCAGTTTCGACAGGATTCGGGATTCACCCCTCCACTTT; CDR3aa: CASSFDRIRDSPLHF
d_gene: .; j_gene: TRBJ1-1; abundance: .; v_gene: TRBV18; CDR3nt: TGTGCCAGCTCACAGTCAGGGAACACTGAAGCTTTCTTT; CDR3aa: CASSQSGNTEAFF
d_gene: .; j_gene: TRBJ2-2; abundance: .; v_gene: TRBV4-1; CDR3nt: TGCGCCAGCAGCCAAGATGGGGGGACCGGGGAGCTGTTTTTT; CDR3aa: CASSQDGGTGELFF
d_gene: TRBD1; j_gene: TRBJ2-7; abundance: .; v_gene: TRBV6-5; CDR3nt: TGTGCCAGCAGTCACAGGGGAGTCTACGAGCAGTACTTC; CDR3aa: CASSHRGVYEQYF
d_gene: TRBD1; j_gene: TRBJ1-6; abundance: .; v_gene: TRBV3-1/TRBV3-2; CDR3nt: TGTGCCAGCAGCCAAGTTCAGGGGGGCGCGACACCCCTCCACTTT; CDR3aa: CASSQVQGGATPLHF
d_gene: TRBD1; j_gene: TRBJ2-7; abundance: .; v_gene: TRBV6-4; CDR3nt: TGTGCCAGCAGTGACTCGAAAAGGACAGGGGGTGGCGAGCAGTACTTC; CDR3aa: CASSDSKRTGGGEQYF
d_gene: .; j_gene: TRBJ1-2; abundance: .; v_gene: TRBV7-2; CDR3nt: TGTGCCAGCAGCCCAGGAGGGACCTCCAACTATGGCTACACCTTC; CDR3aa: CASSPGGTSNYGYTF
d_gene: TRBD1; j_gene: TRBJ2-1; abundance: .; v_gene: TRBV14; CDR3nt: TGTGCCAGCAGCCAAGCCTCCGGGACAGGGTACAATGAGCAGTTCTTC; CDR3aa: CASSQASGTGYNEQFF
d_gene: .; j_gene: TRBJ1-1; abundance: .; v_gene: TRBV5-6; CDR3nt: TGTGCCAGCAGCCCGGGCGGGGTCCGGAGGGCTTTCTTT; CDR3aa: CASSPGGVRRAFF
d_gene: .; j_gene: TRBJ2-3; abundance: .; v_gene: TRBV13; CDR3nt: TGTGCCAGCAGCCCCAGGGGCTTAGATACGCAGTATTTT; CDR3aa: CASSPRGLDTQYF
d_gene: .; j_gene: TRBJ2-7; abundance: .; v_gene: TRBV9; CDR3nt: TGTGCCAGCAGCGTAGATGGCAGATACGAGCAGTACTTC; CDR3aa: CASSVDGRYEQYF
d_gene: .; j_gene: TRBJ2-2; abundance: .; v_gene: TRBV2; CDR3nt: TGTGCCAGCAGCGTTTTTGCCGGGGAGCTGTTTTTT; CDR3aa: CASSVFAGELFF
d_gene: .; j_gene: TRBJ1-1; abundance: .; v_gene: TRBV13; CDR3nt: TGTGCCAGCAGCTCCCGACAAAATCTTAGACTGAACACTGAAGCTTTCTTT; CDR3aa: CASSSRQNLRLNTEAFF
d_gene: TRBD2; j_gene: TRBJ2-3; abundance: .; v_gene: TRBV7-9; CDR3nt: TGTGCCAGCAGCCCTCGGACTAGCGGGGGGGCGGATACGCAGTATTTT; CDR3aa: CASSPRTSGGADTQYF
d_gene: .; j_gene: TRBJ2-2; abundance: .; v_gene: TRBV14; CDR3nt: TGTGCCAGCAGCCAAGGAGAAACCGGGGAGCTGTTTTTT; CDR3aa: CASSQGETGELFF
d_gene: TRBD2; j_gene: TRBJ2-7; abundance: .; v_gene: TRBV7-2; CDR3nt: TGTGCCAGCAGCTTAGCCCTAGCGGGGGAGTACGAGCAGTACTTC; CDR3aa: CASSLALAGEYEQYF
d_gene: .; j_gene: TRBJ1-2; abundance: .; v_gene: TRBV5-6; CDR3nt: TGTGCCAGCAGCCCCAATTCCTATGGCTACACCTTC; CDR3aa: CASSPNSYGYTF
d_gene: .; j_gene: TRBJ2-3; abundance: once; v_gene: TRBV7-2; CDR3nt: TGTGCCAGCAGCTCTACAGGGCCCGATACGCAGTATTTT; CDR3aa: CASSSTGPDTQYF
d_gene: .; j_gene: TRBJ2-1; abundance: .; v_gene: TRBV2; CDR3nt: TGTGCCAGCATTGAAAGATCCAGCTCCTACAATGAGCAGTTCTTC; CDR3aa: CASIERSSSYNEQFF
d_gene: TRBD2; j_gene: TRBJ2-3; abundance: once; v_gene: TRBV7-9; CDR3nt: TGTGCCAGCAGCTTAGCGGGACTACTCACAGATACGCAGTATTTT; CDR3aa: CASSLAGLLTDTQYF
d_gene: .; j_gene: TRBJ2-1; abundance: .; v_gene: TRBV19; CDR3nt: TGTGCCAGTAGTACCCGAGGGGGTGCCAACAATGAGCAGTTCTTC; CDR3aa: CASSTRGGANNEQFF
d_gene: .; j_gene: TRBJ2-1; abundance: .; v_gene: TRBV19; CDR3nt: TGTGCCAGTAGTTTCCGGACCGGAGGGAATGAGCAGTTCTTC; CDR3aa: CASSFRTGGNEQFF
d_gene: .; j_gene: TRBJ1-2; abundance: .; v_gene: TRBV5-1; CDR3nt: TGCGCCAGCAGCTTCGACAGGCCCAGCTATGGCTACACCTTC; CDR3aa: CASSFDRPSYGYTF
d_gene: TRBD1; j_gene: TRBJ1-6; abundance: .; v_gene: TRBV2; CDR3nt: TGTGCCAGCAGTGTTGGACAGGGGGCTAATTCACCCCTCCACTTT; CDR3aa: CASSVGQGANSPLHF
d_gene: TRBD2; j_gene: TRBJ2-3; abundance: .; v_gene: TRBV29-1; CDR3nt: TGCAGCGTAGAGGGACTAGCGGGGGGTACAGATACGCAGTATTTT; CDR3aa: CSVEGLAGGTDTQYF
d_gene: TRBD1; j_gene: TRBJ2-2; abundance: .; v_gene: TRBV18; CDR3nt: TGTGCCAGCTCACCCGGGACAGGGCGGACCGGGGAGCTGTTTTTT; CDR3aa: CASSPGTGRTGELFF
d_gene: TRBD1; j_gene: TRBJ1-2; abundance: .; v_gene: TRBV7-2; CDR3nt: TGTGCCAGCAGCTTAGATTCCCGTGGGACAGCGGAAAATGGCTACACCTTC; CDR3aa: CASSLDSRGTAENGYTF
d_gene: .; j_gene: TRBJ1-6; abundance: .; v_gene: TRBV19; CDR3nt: TGTGCCAGTAGTATAGGACGGAGCGGTCGGCCACCCCTCCACTTT; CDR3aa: CASSIGRSGRPPLHF